The 5 T cell receptor beta chains presented below share a single source sample, sequenced in a study of cytomegalovirus exposure and HLA in healthy donors. Using immunoSEQ multiplex PCR, the repertoire was profiled, and TCRdb retains in-frame clones only, with some absent. This sample has 130,000 to 150,000 clones; around nine tenths occur once, and the top ten carry 7.9%. The sample comprised PBMCs. The source is a young woman in good health and CMV-seropositive.

V is TRBV5-6 and J is TRBJ2-1; D is perhaps TRBD1 (5 bases). Trimming took off 2 bases at V and 6 bases at J, with 6 bases between the two ends. The length of the CDR3 is 12 residues. Per the germline V gene, CDR1 is SGHDT and CDR2 is YYEEEE. The CDR3 region has the DNA TGTGCCAGCAGCTTCAGGGCCAATGAGCAGTTCTTC. Translated, it gives CASSFRANEQFF.

The rearrangement uses TRBV12-2 and TRBJ2-7; TRBD1, as called in the table, went unchecked against the DNA. TRBV12-2 is flagged as a pseudogene. The CDR3 covers 17 residues. CDR3 DNA sequence: TGTGCAAGTCGCTTAAGGTTTCCGGACAGGTTCACCTACGAGCAGTACTTC. Protein product: CASRLRFPDRFTYEQYF.

The CDR3 nucleotides are TGCGCCAGCAGCGCCCTATTTTCCTACAATGAGCAGTTCTTC. As protein: CASSALFSYNEQFF. The V gene is TRBV5-1, the J gene TRBJ2-1, with D uncertain. Germline assignment: CDR1 SGHRS and CDR2 YFSETQ. The CDR3 sequence is 14 residues long. Trimming removed 4 bases from V and 1 base from J, with 9 bases in between.

The chain combines TRBV29-1 with TRBJ2-1, with 10 bases matching TRBD1. The V gene's germline CDR1 is SQVTM and CDR2 ANQGSEA. V lost 0 bases to trimming and J lost 5 bases; unmatched junction nucleotides: 1. CDR3 length: 14 residues. The CDR3 protein is CSVEEDRGNNEQFF. CDR3 coding DNA: TGCAGCGTTGAAGAGGACAGGGGGAACAATGAGCAGTTCTTC.

The chain joins TRBV28 to TRBJ1-1; TRBD1 might be the D (6 bases). This CDR3 region has 16 residues. V shed 4 bases and J shed 0 bases, with 15 bases lying between them. Germline assignment: CDR1 MDHEN and CDR2 SYDVKM. The CDR3 DNA is TGTGCCAGCAGTTATGCGACGGGGGGCATGAACACTGAAGCTTTCTTT. It specifies CASSYATGGMNTEAFF.